The sequence of this T cell receptor (beta chain) was determined in a study of cytomegalovirus exposure and HLA in healthy donors. In the PCR, 60 Vbeta and 13 Jbeta primers were used. This table comes from immunoSEQ multiplex PCR, and its TCRdb copy is limited to in-frame clones, with some not included. Of more than 90,000 clones listed, around 84% are singletons. Germline loops: CDR1 MGHDK, CDR2 SYGVNS. CDR3 size: 15 residues. Germline trimming cut 5 bases from V and 8 bases from J; bases unmatched to any gene: 12. This TCR came from a woman aged 40 to 55 in good health and CMV-seronegative. The V call is TRBV25-1, the J call TRBJ1-1, with 9 bases aligning to TRBD1. The specimen was PBMCs. The CDR3 nucleotides read TGTGCCAGCAGTAATTTAGGGACAGGGAGGGACGAAGCTTTCTTT. Its translation is CASSNLGTGRDEAFF. The variable domain in full, with the rest retrieved from reference TRBV25-1 and TRBJ1-1, is EADIYQTPRYLVIGTGKKITLECSQTMGHDKMYWYQQDPGMELHLIHYSYGVNSTEKGDLSSESTVSRIRTEHFPLTLESARPSHTSQYLCASSNLGTGRDEAFFGQGTRLTVV.